This TCR beta chain came from a study of T cells in narcolepsy. Study-level background: Donors had narcolepsy type 1 or type 2, or were healthy controls.

Trimming shortened V by 0 bases and J by 4 bases, and 22 bases separated the two germline ends. Germline values: CDR1 SGDLS, CDR2 YYNGEE. This CDR3 is 18 amino acids long. Libraries were prepared by immunoSEQ multiplex PCR; TCRdb keeps only in-frame clonotypes and omits some of them. The sample consists of some 33,000 clones, roughly nine tenths of them appearing once. The sequenced sample consisted of CD45RA- memory CD4+ T cells from PBMCs. This TCR was sampled from a human donor with narcolepsy. J is TRBJ1-1 and V is TRBV9; D might be TRBD1 (5 bases). The CDR3 nucleotides read TGTGCCAGCAGCGTAGCCTTGACAGCGGGGTTTTTGCGCACTGAAGCTTTCTTT. Its translation: CASSVALTAGFLRTEAFF. The full variable domain, rest sourced from reference TRBV9 and TRBJ1-1, is DSGVTQTPKHLITATGQRVTLRCSPRSGDLSVYWYQQSLDQGLQFLIQYYNGEERAKGNILERFSAQQFPDLHSELNLSSLELGDSALYFCASSVALTAGFLRTEAFFGQGTRLTVV.